This passage covers 17 T cell receptor beta chains from one sample sequenced in a study of blood T cell repertoires in COVID-19. Clones were sequenced by immunoSEQ multiplex PCR, and TCRdb holds only the in-frame ones, with some missing. The profile shows over 200,000 clones, 88% of them singletons. The source material was peripheral blood. The origin of the receptors is a woman between 55 and 75 years old with acute or convalescent COVID-19.

The genes are TRBV18 and TRBJ1-2; TRBD1 aligns across 10 bases. The CDR3 has 15 residues. Germline V lookup: CDR1 KGHSH, CDR2 LQKENI. The ends lost 2 bases at V and 2 bases at J; junction bases unmatched: 2. The CDR3 reads CASSPGTGVNYGYTF. The CDR3, as DNA: TGTGCCAGCTCACCAGGGACAGGGGTGAACTATGGCTACACCTTC.

The chain recombines TRBV12-5 with TRBJ2-3; TRBD1 might be the D (6 bases). The length of the CDR3 is 15 residues. The germline gives CDR1 LGHNT, CDR2 FRNRAP. V lost 5 bases and J lost 2, with 14 bases in between. The CDR3 DNA sequence: TGTGCTAGTGGTATGATCAGGGGCCACACAGATACGCAGTATTTT. Residues: CASGMIRGHTDTQYF.

V is TRBV30 and J is TRBJ2-3, with 8 bases matching TRBD1. J gave up 4 bases and V 3 bases, and 9 bases lay outside the gene matches. The CDR3 is 15 residues long. Germline V lookup: CDR1 GTSNPN, CDR2 SVGIG (reference sequence). The CDR3, as DNA: TGTGCCTGGAGCGAAGGACAGGGTAGGGCAGATACGCAGTATTTT. It yields the protein CAWSEGQGRADTQYF.

The chain employs TRBV19 and TRBJ1-3; the D is unclear. Germline V gives CDR1 LNHDA, CDR2 SQIVND (reference sequence). V lost 6 bases and J lost 1, with 13 bases in between. This CDR3 region has 15 residues. The CDR3 bases are TGTGCCAGTAGCCAAACTGGAGGGTCTGGAAACACCATATATTTT. Protein: CASSQTGGSGNTIYF.

The chain couples TRBV6-6 to TRBJ1-3, with D perhaps matching TRBD1 (5 bases). CDR1 is MNHNY, CDR2 SVGAGI, per germline (reference sequence). The V end was cut by 5 bases, the J end by 2 bases, with 10 bases between. This CDR3 spans 14 amino acids. The CDR3 is CASSNTGTGNTIYF. CDR3 bases: TGTGCCAGCAGTAACACAGGAACTGGAAACACCATATATTTT.

The genes are TRBV18 and TRBJ1-1; 9 bases match TRBD1. V gave up 3 bases and J gave up 10 bases; unmatched junction bases: 9. This CDR3 is built from 14 residues. Germline V lookup: CDR1 KGHSH, CDR2 LQKENI. CDR3 in amino acids: CASSPRTGELAAFF. CDR3 sequence (DNA): TGTGCCAGCTCACCTCGGACAGGGGAATTGGCAGCTTTCTTT.

The V gene is TRBV9, the J gene TRBJ2-6; TRBD1 might be the D (5 bases). Germline lookup yields CDR1 SGDLS and CDR2 YYNGEE. The CDR3 contains 15 residues. The V and J ends lost 7 bases and 4 bases respectively, with 15 bases between them. CDR3 coding DNA: TGTGCCAGCTCCGTTGGACATCACGGGGCCAACGTCCTGACTTTC. Translation: CASSVGHHGANVLTF.

This clone was counted a single time. The rearrangement uses TRBV5-1 and TRBJ1-1; D ambiguous. The CDR3 spans 13 residues. The V gene lost 4 bases and the J gene lost 8 bases, with 15 bases spanning the gap. Germline V CDR1 and CDR2: SGHRS, YFSETQ. The CDR3 spells CASSRSTSEEAFF. The DNA of the CDR3 is TGCGCCAGCAGCCGCTCAACCTCCGAGGAAGCTTTCTTT.

This chain links TRBV20-1 with TRBJ1-5, with TRBD1 as a possible D gene (5 bases). The CDR3 is 15 amino acids. With 3 bases removed from V and 3 bases from J, the gap between germline ends came to 15 bases. The germline V gene encodes CDR1 DFQATT and CDR2 SNEGSKA (reference sequence). CDR3 loop: CSASGVQGNNQPQHF. In DNA form, the CDR3 reads TGCAGTGCTAGTGGGGTCCAGGGTAACAATCAGCCCCAGCATTTT.

This clone has a handful of counts. The V call is TRBV18, the J call TRBJ1-3; D ambiguous. Trimming took off 3 bases at V and 0 bases at J, with 12 bases between the two ends. The CDR3 loop spans 16 amino acids. Germline assignment: CDR1 KGHSH and CDR2 LQKENI. CDR3 coding DNA: TGTGCCAGCTCACCGGGCAGTGTGAGCTCTGGAAACACCATATATTTT. It yields the protein CASSPGSVSSGNTIYF.

This chain joins TRBV28 and TRBJ2-7; 9 bases are a match to TRBD1. The ends lost 5 bases at V and 2 bases at J; junction bases unmatched: 13. Germline CDR1 is MDHEN and CDR2 is SYDVKM. CDR3 length equals 17 residues. The CDR3 is CASSPLRWDRVTYEQYF. The CDR3 bases are TGTGCCAGCAGTCCCTTGAGGTGGGACAGGGTGACCTACGAGCAGTACTTC. Combining the CDR3 with reference TRBV28 and TRBJ2-7 gives the whole variable domain DVKVTQSSRYLVKRTGEKVFLECVQDMDHENMFWYRQDPGLGLRLIYFSYDVKMKEKGDIPEGYSVSREKKERFSLILESASTNQTSMYLCASSPLRWDRVTYEQYFGPGTRLTVT.

The chain employs TRBV5-1 and TRBJ2-2; 10 bases fit TRBD1. The CDR3 runs to 15 residues. In germline, CDR1 is SGHRS, CDR2 YFSETQ. After removal of 4 bases from V and 7 bases from J, the junction contained 7 bases not matched to a gene. The CDR3, as DNA: TGCGCCAGCAGCGCCGGGACAGGGGTTGTCGGGGAGCTGTTTTTT. Translating gives CASSAGTGVVGELFF.

The chain employs TRBV5-1 and TRBJ1-3; D is perhaps TRBD1 (5 bases). Germline V gene sequence: CDR1 SGHRS, CDR2 YFSETQ. There are 16 residues in the CDR3. Trimming removed 0 bases at V and 2 bases at J, with 12 bases between. The CDR3 nucleotides are TGCGCCAGCAGCTTGGTAGGGGTCAGTGCTGGAAACACCATATATTTT. The encoded protein is CASSLVGVSAGNTIYF.

The chain is built from TRBV28 and TRBJ2-2; TRBD2 might be the D (6 bases). Trimming left V 3 bases short and J 4 bases short, with 12 bases between. Germline CDR1 and CDR2: MDHEN and SYDVKM. CDR3 size: 15 residues. The CDR3 spells CASSFLGRGTGELFF. In DNA, the CDR3 is TGTGCCAGCAGTTTTCTCGGGAGAGGCACCGGGGAGCTGTTTTTT.

The V and J genes are TRBV19 and TRBJ2-1; D perhaps matches TRBD1 (7 bases). The germline gives CDR1 LNHDA, CDR2 SQIVND (reference sequence). This CDR3 is built from 15 residues. V dropped 3 bases and J dropped 9 bases, with 18 bases sitting between them. In DNA, the CDR3 is TGTGCCAGTAGTATCGGAGGGGGCTCGTTAGGTGAGCAGTTCTTC. Translating gives CASSIGGGSLGEQFF. The full variable domain, with the rest looked up from reference TRBV19 and TRBJ2-1, is DGGITQSPKYLFRKEGQNVTLSCEQNLNHDAMYWYRQDPGQGLRLIYYSQIVNDFQKGDIAEGYSVSREKKESFPLTVTSAQKNPTAFYLCASSIGGGSLGEQFFGPGTRLTVL.

The CDR3 bases are TGTGCCAGCAGTGATCAGGTTCACTATGGCTACACCTTC. This gives the protein CASSDQVHYGYTF. The rearrangement uses TRBV2 and TRBJ1-2; D is ambiguous. V was pared by 3 bases and J by 3 bases, with 8 bases between. Germline V gene sequence: CDR1 SNHLY, CDR2 FYNNEI. CDR3 length: 13 residues.

This chain joins TRBV10-2 and TRBJ1-2; D remains ambiguous. Germline values: CDR1 WSHSY, CDR2 SAAADI. The CDR3 runs 13 residues. The V gene lost 2 bases and the J gene lost 7 bases, with 11 bases spanning the gap. CDR3 nucleotide sequence: TGCGCCAGCAGTGAGATTGACAAATCTGGCTACACCTTC. Amino acids: CASSEIDKSGYTF.